Each of the 10 T cell receptor beta chains below was sequenced from the same sample in a study of shared T cell receptors in the human thymus. Repertoires were generated with immunoSEQ multiplex PCR, while TCRdb's copy carries only in-frame clones and drops some. The sample lists hundreds of thousands of clones; over 75% were seen once. The same specimen was also included in a second study, on human thymus T cells.

The sequencing sample was made of thymocytes. The receptors come from a boy under three years old with a congenital heart defect.

For the CDR3, the DNA is TGTGCCTGGAGTGGCGCCGGGACTAGCGGGATAAACACCGGGGAGCTGTTTTTT. This translates into CAWSGAGTSGINTGELFF. This chain joins TRBV30 and TRBJ2-2, with 13 bases matching TRBD2. The V gene's germline CDR1 is GTSNPN and CDR2 SVGIG (reference sequence). This CDR3 is built from 18 residues. Trimming at V came to 1 base and at J to 2 bases, leaving 7 bases not matched to a gene.

The V call is TRBV6-7, the J call TRBJ1-3; TRBD1 might be the D (5 bases). TRBV6-7 has ORF status, its function being uncertain. CDR3 length: 17 amino acids. Deletions cut 1 base from V and 0 bases from J, with 13 bases between. DNA of the CDR3: TGTGCCAGCAGTTACTTCCGGGACTTATGCTCTGGAAACACCATATATTTT. It specifies CASSYFRDLCSGNTIYF.

This chain uses TRBV29-1 with TRBJ2-1, with 8 bases matching TRBD2. Germline trimming cut 3 bases from V and 3 bases from J; bases unmatched to any gene: 4. There are 14 residues in the CDR3. Germline values: CDR1 SQVTM, CDR2 ANQGSEA. The CDR3 sequence: CSVEGLAGYNEQFF. In DNA, the CDR3 is TGCAGCGTTGAGGGGCTAGCGGGCTACAATGAGCAGTTCTTC.

This chain connects TRBV4-3 to TRBJ2-1, with D perhaps matching TRBD1 (6 bases). Trimming cost V 5 bases and J 4 bases, with 15 bases left between them. The CDR3 runs to 15 residues. Germline V gene sequence: CDR1 LGHNA, CDR2 YSLEER. CDR3 in amino acids: CASSVRGDTYNEQFF. CDR3 nucleotides: TGCGCCAGCAGCGTCCGAGGGGACACTTACAATGAGCAGTTCTTC.

The J gene is TRBJ2-3, the V gene TRBV9, with 7 nucleotides matching TRBD2. With V trimmed by 3 bases and J by 3 bases, 7 bases remained unmatched. Germline assignment: CDR1 SGDLS and CDR2 YYNGEE. The CDR3 sequence is 15 residues long. This CDR3 reads CASSGSGRVTDTQYF. In nucleotides, the CDR3 is TGTGCCAGCAGCGGTAGCGGGCGTGTAACAGATACGCAGTATTTT. Combining the CDR3 with reference TRBV9 and TRBJ2-3 gives the whole variable domain DSGVTQTPKHLITATGQRVTLRCSPRSGDLSVYWYQQSLDQGLQFLIQYYNGEERAKGNILERFSAQQFPDLHSELNLSSLELGDSALYFCASSGSGRVTDTQYFGPGTRLTVL.

The chain joins TRBV11-2 to TRBJ2-7; no firm D call. Looked up from germline, CDR1 is SGHAT and CDR2 is FQNNGV. V was trimmed by 5 bases and J by 9 bases, leaving 17 bases between them. There are 13 residues in the CDR3. CDR3 sequence (DNA): TGTGCCAGCAGCAACGCCAGAGGCGATGGGCAGTACTTC. It yields the protein CASSNARGDGQYF.

This clone was seen only once. The rearrangement links TRBV30 to TRBJ2-1, with 7 bases fitting TRBD2. The CDR3 is made up of 14 amino acids. Trimming at V came to 2 bases and at J to 5 bases, leaving 6 bases not matched to a gene. Germline V gives CDR1 GTSNPN, CDR2 SVGIG (reference sequence). Here the CDR3 reads CAWSTGLDHNEQFF. DNA for the CDR3: TGTGCCTGGAGTACAGGACTAGATCACAATGAGCAGTTCTTC.

The V gene is TRBV5-6, the J gene TRBJ2-3, with a possible D match to TRBD2 (6 bases). This CDR3 is 15 amino acids long. Trimming took off 4 bases at V and 2 bases at J, with 14 bases between the two ends. Germline loops: CDR1 SGHDT, CDR2 YYEEEE. The CDR3 is CASSLSGLYTDTQYF. The CDR3 nucleotides are TGTGCCAGCAGCCTTTCGGGACTTTACACAGATACGCAGTATTTT. Based on the CDR3 plus reference TRBV5-6 and TRBJ2-3, the full variable domain is DAGVTQSPTHLIKTRGQQVTLRCSPKSGHDTVSWYQQALGQGPQFIFQYYEEEERQRGNFPDRFSGHQFPNYSSELNVNALLLGDSALYLCASSLSGLYTDTQYFGPGTRLTVL.

This chain joins TRBV28 and TRBJ1-5, with D possibly matching TRBD1 (6 bases). Trimming left V 5 bases short and J 4 bases short, with 18 bases between. The CDR3 runs to 16 residues. Germline V lookup: CDR1 MDHEN, CDR2 SYDVKM. The DNA for the CDR3 is TGTGCCAGCAGTCGCCCAACAGGGTCGGGAAATCAGCCCCAGCATTTT. Amino acid sequence: CASSRPTGSGNQPQHF.

This clone has only a few counts. The V gene is TRBV14, the J gene TRBJ2-7; D not resolved. Germline CDR1 SGHDN, CDR2 FVKESK. There are 14 residues in the CDR3. V lost 4 bases and J 2 bases, leaving 12 bases between the germline ends. The CDR3 bases are TGTGCCAGCAGCCCGCGTCCAGGAACCTACGAGCAGTACTTC. Its protein is CASSPRPGTYEQYF.